The 23 T cell receptor beta chains presented below share a single source sample, sequenced in a study of shared clonotypes between healthy human individuals. In the naive CD8 group, cells lacked CD45RO and were positively selected for CCR7, so terminally differentiated effector memory CD45RA+ cells were left out. Produced via immunoSEQ multiplex PCR; TCRdb's table is partial and in-frame only. This table has hundreds of thousands of clones, approximately 96% appearing once. The sample consisted of naive CD8+ T cells sorted from blood. These receptors were obtained from a young woman in good health.

V is TRBV6-5 and J is TRBJ2-1; possible D gene TRBD1, 5 bases. Trimming removed 0 bases at V and 0 bases at J, with 9 bases between. There are 16 residues in the CDR3. Germline values: CDR1 MNHEY, CDR2 SVGAGI. CDR3 protein: CASSYSVGHSYNEQFF. The CDR3, as DNA: TGTGCCAGCAGTTACTCAGTGGGGCACTCCTACAATGAGCAGTTCTTC.

V is TRBV5-4 and J is TRBJ2-1, with 7 bases lining up with TRBD2. CDR3 size: 13 residues. V shed 4 bases and J 7 bases; nucleotides not matched to a gene: 5. In germline, CDR1 is SGHNT, CDR2 YYREEE (reference sequence). The CDR3 here is CASSPASGNEQFF. CDR3 in DNA: TGTGCCAGCAGCCCCGCTAGCGGAAATGAGCAGTTCTTC.

In its sample, this clone was seen once. This sequence joins TRBV6-5 and TRBJ1-2; TRBD1 matches at 9 bases. CDR3 length: 15 amino acids. V shed 6 bases and J 4 bases; nucleotides not matched to a gene: 9. Germline CDR1 is MNHEY and CDR2 is SVGAGI. The CDR3 loop is CASRNLLQGAYGYTF. Written as DNA, the CDR3 is TGTGCCAGCAGGAATCTCCTACAGGGGGCCTATGGCTACACCTTC.

The rearrangement joins TRBV13 to TRBJ2-7; D remains unclear. This CDR3 region has 14 residues. V shed 1 base and J shed 2 bases, with 9 bases lying between them. Looked up from germline, CDR1 is PRHDT and CDR2 is FYEKMQ (reference sequence). The CDR3 protein is CASSLVLNPYEQYF. DNA for the CDR3: TGTGCCAGCAGCTTAGTTCTCAACCCCTACGAGCAGTACTTC.

The chain carries TRBV6-1 and TRBJ2-7; a possible D gene is TRBD1 (5 bases). The CDR3 length is 14 residues. Germline CDR1 reads MNHNS; CDR2 reads SASEGT. The V gene lost 7 bases and the J gene lost 4 bases, with 17 bases spanning the gap. The CDR3: CASIEARDGYEQYF. The CDR3 coding sequence is TGTGCCAGCATTGAGGCCAGGGATGGGTACGAGCAGTACTTC.

The chain has TRBV27 and TRBJ2-3, with TRBD2 matching 8 bases. V was pared by 4 bases and J by 2 bases, with 2 bases of the junction left unmatched. Germline V lookup: CDR1 MNHEY, CDR2 SMNVEV (reference sequence). The length of the CDR3 is 14 residues. CDR3 in amino acids: CASSWTSTTDTQYF. The DNA of the CDR3 is TGTGCCAGCAGTTGGACTAGCACCACAGATACGCAGTATTTT.

The chain employs TRBV11-2 and TRBJ2-4; D call uncertain. This CDR3 comprises 14 residues. V was shortened by 1 base and J by 10 bases, with 14 bases between the two germline ends. Germline loops: CDR1 SGHAT, CDR2 FQNNGV. The CDR3 is CASSLGFEGPIQYF. For the CDR3, the DNA is TGTGCCAGCAGCTTAGGATTTGAAGGACCTATTCAGTACTTC.

The chain joins TRBV28 to TRBJ2-5; D ambiguous. V lost 2 bases and J 4 bases, leaving 14 bases between the germline ends. Germline V gives CDR1 MDHEN, CDR2 SYDVKM. This CDR3 has 15 amino acids. CDR3 coding DNA: TGTGCCAGCAGTTTAATCCCGAAAAAGGCAGAGACCCAGTACTTC. Translated, it gives CASSLIPKKAETQYF. Drawing the rest from reference TRBV28 and TRBJ2-5, the complete variable domain is DVKVTQSSRYLVKRTGEKVFLECVQDMDHENMFWYRQDPGLGLRLIYFSYDVKMKEKGDIPEGYSVSREKKERFSLILESASTNQTSMYLCASSLIPKKAETQYFGPGTRLLVL.

The CDR3 nucleotides are TGCGCCAGCAGCCAACACGACAGGGATAACTATGGCTACACCTTC. Its protein product is CASSQHDRDNYGYTF. The chain recombines TRBV4-1 with TRBJ1-2; 7 nucleotides line up with TRBD1. The germline V gene has CDR1 MGHRA and CDR2 YSYEKL. This CDR3 has 15 amino acids. Germline trimming cut 2 bases from V and 1 base from J; bases unmatched to any gene: 4.

This chain uses TRBV28 with TRBJ2-7; D gene ambiguous. V shed 5 bases and J shed 3 bases, with 14 bases lying between them. The CDR3 spans 14 residues. Germline CDR1 MDHEN, CDR2 SYDVKM. Here the CDR3 reads CASSSRVSSYEQYF. As DNA, the CDR3 is TGTGCCAGCAGTAGCCGGGTCTCAAGCTACGAGCAGTACTTC.

The rearrangement joins TRBV7-3 to TRBJ2-3; 10 bases are a match to TRBD2. The V and J ends lost 4 bases and 0 bases, in that order; junction bases with no gene match: 1. The length of the CDR3 is 15 residues. CDR1 is SGHTA and CDR2 is FQGTGA in the germline V gene. This CDR3 is CASSSSGGSTDTQYF. In nucleotides, the CDR3 is TGTGCCAGCAGCTCTAGCGGGGGAAGCACAGATACGCAGTATTTT.

This chain joins TRBV19 and TRBJ1-1; D is ambiguous. The V end was cut by 4 bases, the J end by 1 base, with 28 bases between. CDR3 length equals 20 residues. CDR1 and CDR2 from the germline V gene are LNHDA and SQIVND (reference sequence). CDR3 amino acids: CASSSPYKGIVRNRNTEAFF. The CDR3 DNA sequence: TGTGCCAGTAGTAGCCCATATAAAGGGATAGTTCGAAACCGGAACACTGAAGCTTTCTTT.

To note about this clone: This specimen includes other DNA sequences encoding the same CDR3. The V call is TRBV9, the J call TRBJ1-1; possible D gene TRBD1, 5 bases. Germline lookup yields CDR1 SGDLS and CDR2 YYNGEE. The CDR3 has 13 amino acids. The V end lost 2 bases, the J end lost 4 bases, and 9 bases lay between the germline ends. The CDR3 protein is CASSVGGSTEAFF. The CDR3 bases are TGTGCCAGCAGCGTCGGGGGGAGCACTGAAGCTTTCTTT. Supplemented by reference TRBV9 and TRBJ1-1, the full variable domain reads DSGVTQTPKHLITATGQRVTLRCSPRSGDLSVYWYQQSLDQGLQFLIQYYNGEERAKGNILERFSAQQFPDLHSELNLSSLELGDSALYFCASSVGGSTEAFFGQGTRLTVV.

This chain joins TRBV7-9 and TRBJ2-1; no reliable D call. The CDR3 is made up of 13 amino acids. Trimming removed 5 bases at V and 8 bases at J, with 13 bases between. The germline V gene encodes CDR1 SEHNR and CDR2 FQNEAQ (reference sequence). Here the CDR3 reads CASSIGSLDEQFF. CDR3 coding DNA: TGTGCCAGCAGCATTGGAAGCTTGGATGAGCAGTTCTTC.

The rearrangement links TRBV11-2 to TRBJ2-5; D uncertain. V was clipped by 4 bases and J by 5 bases, with 11 bases between them. In germline, CDR1 is SGHAT, CDR2 FQNNGV. This CDR3 is built from 13 residues. CDR3 in amino acids: CASSSQVWETQYF. In DNA form, the CDR3 reads TGTGCCAGCAGCTCCCAAGTTTGGGAGACCCAGTACTTC.

The rearrangement links TRBV4-2 to TRBJ2-7, with 7 bases matching TRBD1. J was trimmed by 3 bases and V by 0 bases; bases with no gene match: 2. Per the germline V gene, CDR1 is LGHNA and CDR2 is YNFKEQ. The CDR3 consists of 14 residues. The CDR3 bases are TGTGCCAGCAGCCAAGATAGGGGGCTCTACGAGCAGTACTTC. As protein: CASSQDRGLYEQYF.

The chain links TRBV28 to TRBJ2-4; 8 bases map to TRBD1. Trimming took 7 bases from V and 1 from J; bases not matched to a gene: 6. CDR3 length: 15 amino acids. The germline V gene encodes CDR1 MDHEN and CDR2 SYDVKM. The CDR3 spells CASTTRQGAKNIQYF. CDR3 in DNA: TGTGCCAGCACCACGCGACAGGGGGCCAAAAACATTCAGTACTTC.

The chain uses TRBV28 and TRBJ2-1; the D gene is possibly TRBD2 (5 bases). This CDR3 spans 16 amino acids. Trimming cost V 2 bases and J 6 bases, with 17 bases left between them. Per germline, CDR1 MDHEN and CDR2 SYDVKM. CDR3 DNA: TGTGCCAGCAGTTTACATGTGGGAGTAACATTCAATGAGCAGTTCTTC. As protein: CASSLHVGVTFNEQFF.

This clone appeared a single time. This rearrangement joins TRBV5-6 to TRBJ1-1; D might be TRBD1 (5 bases). V gave up 0 bases and J gave up 1 base, with 16 bases separating them. Germline V lookup: CDR1 SGHDT, CDR2 YYEEEE. The CDR3 is made up of 17 amino acids. The CDR3 loop reads CASSLEWGEGANTEAFF. The CDR3 DNA reads as TGTGCCAGCAGCTTGGAGTGGGGGGAGGGCGCGAACACTGAAGCTTTCTTT. The full variable domain, its missing parts supplied by reference TRBV5-6 and TRBJ1-1, is DAGVTQSPTHLIKTRGQQVTLRCSPKSGHDTVSWYQQALGQGPQFIFQYYEEEERQRGNFPDRFSGHQFPNYSSELNVNALLLGDSALYLCASSLEWGEGANTEAFFGQGTRLTVV.

The rearrangement uses TRBV27 and TRBJ2-1, with D perhaps matching TRBD2 (6 bases). The CDR3 has 15 amino acids. Trimming took off 1 base at V and 3 bases at J, with 10 bases between the two ends. CDR1 and CDR2 from the germline V gene are MNHEY and SMNVEV (reference sequence). CDR3 amino acids: CASSLWAGSYNEQFF. As DNA, the CDR3 is TGTGCCAGCAGTTTATGGGCGGGAAGCTACAATGAGCAGTTCTTC.

This chain connects TRBV28 to TRBJ1-4; D remains ambiguous. The CDR3 is made up of 16 amino acids. Trimming stripped 6 bases from V and 4 bases from J, with 18 bases between. Germline loops: CDR1 MDHEN, CDR2 SYDVKM. DNA for the CDR3: TGTGCCAGCAGCCCCCACGCAGGTGGGGATAATGAAAAACTGTTTTTT. It translates to CASSPHAGGDNEKLFF.

The gene calls are TRBV27 and TRBJ1-5; 12 nucleotides agree with TRBD1. The J segment lost 5 bases and the V segment lost 3 bases, leaving 2 bases of the junction unmatched. The length of the CDR3 is 15 residues. CDR1 MNHEY and CDR2 SMNVEV come from the germline V gene (reference sequence). DNA for the CDR3: TGTGCCAGCAGTTTGGGGACAGGGGGCCATCAGCCCCAGCATTTT. Amino acids: CASSLGTGGHQPQHF.

The CDR3 region has the DNA TGTGCCAGCAGTTTCCAGGGGATGGGCACTGAAGCTTTCTTT. This gives the protein CASSFQGMGTEAFF. The V call is TRBV28, the J call TRBJ1-1; D is possibly TRBD1 (6 bases). Germline V lookup: CDR1 MDHEN, CDR2 SYDVKM. Trimming removed 3 bases at V and 4 bases at J, with 12 bases between. This CDR3 is built from 14 residues.